The 25 T cell receptor beta chains presented below share a single source sample, sequenced in a study of OX40 agonist ivuxolimab in advanced cancers. Repertoires were generated with immunoSEQ multiplex PCR, while TCRdb's copy carries only in-frame clones and drops some. The repertoire holds over 45,000 clones, with around 79% as singletons. The sample consisted of CD4+ or CD8+ T cells sorted from blood, taken in a trial of the OX40 agonist ivuxolimab. Receptors were obtained from an adult with an advanced solid tumor such as melanoma, head and neck, liver or kidney cancer.

This chain uses TRBV5-1 with TRBJ1-4, with a tentative D call TRBD1 (6 bases). This CDR3 region has 15 residues. Trimming left V 0 bases short and J 3 bases short, with 9 bases between. Germline CDR1 reads SGHRS; CDR2 reads YFSETQ. CDR3 protein: CASSLAGQSNEKLFF. The DNA for the CDR3 is TGCGCCAGCAGCTTGGCTGGACAGTCTAATGAAAAACTGTTTTTT.

V gene TRBV7-9 combines with J gene TRBJ2-3; D perhaps matches TRBD1 (5 bases). Trimming removed 5 bases from V and 4 bases from J, with 10 bases in between. There are 13 residues in the CDR3. CDR1 and CDR2 (germline): SEHNR, FQNEAQ (reference sequence). As DNA, the CDR3 is TGTGCCAGCAGCCCAAGGGGTCCAGATACGCAGTATTTT. Translated: CASSPRGPDTQYF.

The chain is built from TRBV7-9 and TRBJ2-1, with 8 bases fitting TRBD1. Germline assignment: CDR1 SEHNR and CDR2 FQNEAQ (reference sequence). The CDR3 loop spans 12 amino acids. V shed 9 bases, J shed 14 bases, and the junction held 12 bases outside the gene matches. This CDR3 reads CASQGAGKMEFF. CDR3 in DNA: TGTGCCAGTCAGGGGGCTGGTAAGATGGAGTTCTTC.

The chain employs TRBV6-5 and TRBJ2-3; 10 positions match TRBD1. V was pared by 4 bases and J by 3 bases, with 4 bases of the junction left unmatched. This CDR3 has 15 residues. Germline CDR1 and CDR2: MNHEY and SVGAGI. The CDR3 coding sequence is TGTGCCAGCAGTTTTGGGGGACAGGGGACAGATACGCAGTATTTT. It encodes CASSFGGQGTDTQYF.

This clone was counted between two and nine times. The chain has TRBV11-3 and TRBJ2-3; 8 nucleotides match TRBD2. With V trimmed by 3 bases and J by 6 bases, 11 bases remained unmatched. From germline, CDR1 is SGHNT and CDR2 YENEEA. The CDR3 loop spans 16 amino acids. CDR3 sequence (DNA): TGTGCCAGCAGCTTCCTCTTTGGGACTAGACCCGATACGCAGTATTTT. It is translated as CASSFLFGTRPDTQYF.

The J gene is TRBJ1-1, the V gene TRBV19; 7 nucleotides line up with TRBD1. V lost 1 base to trimming and J lost 5 bases; unmatched junction nucleotides: 7. CDR1 is LNHDA, CDR2 SQIVND, per germline (reference sequence). The CDR3 is made up of 15 amino acids. CDR3 DNA sequence: TGTGCCAGTAGTATAGTCCTCCGACAGGGTACTGAAGCTTTCTTT. This sequence encodes CASSIVLRQGTEAFF.

V is TRBV19 and J is TRBJ2-3, with D possibly being TRBD1 (6 bases). Trimming removed 6 bases from V and 2 bases from J, with 9 bases in between. Per the germline V gene, CDR1 is LNHDA and CDR2 is SQIVND (reference sequence). This CDR3 spans 13 amino acids. The CDR3 region has the DNA TGTGCCAGTAGCGACAGGTTCACAGATACGCAGTATTTT. This translates into CASSDRFTDTQYF.

This sequence joins TRBV2 and TRBJ2-5; TRBD2 matches at 7 bases. The J segment lost 1 base and the V segment lost 7 bases, leaving 9 bases of the junction unmatched. Germline lookup yields CDR1 SNHLY and CDR2 FYNNEI. The CDR3 spans 15 residues. CDR3 residues: CASKKPSGGQETQYF. CDR3 DNA: TGTGCCAGCAAGAAGCCTAGCGGAGGCCAAGAGACCCAGTACTTC.

The rearrangement links TRBV9 to TRBJ1-1; 7 nucleotides line up with TRBD1. This CDR3 has 14 residues. Germline V gene sequence: CDR1 SGDLS, CDR2 YYNGEE. Unmatched junction bases numbered 5, after V lost 0 bases and J lost 6 bases. The CDR3 spells CASSVGAGGAEAFF. CDR3 DNA: TGTGCCAGCAGCGTAGGGGCAGGGGGAGCTGAAGCTTTCTTT.

V is TRBV11-1 and J is TRBJ2-3; 9 nucleotides align to TRBD2. Germline CDR1 is SGHAT and CDR2 is FQDESV (reference sequence). The CDR3 covers 16 residues. The junction had 9 bases not matched to a gene; V was cut back by 5 bases and J by 3 bases. The CDR3 nucleotides are TGTGCCAGCAGCGACCCCGCGGGGGGGAGGACAGATACGCAGTATTTT. As protein: CASSDPAGGRTDTQYF.

The chain combines TRBV2 with TRBJ1-2; D call uncertain. The CDR3 runs 14 residues. Germline V gives CDR1 SNHLY, CDR2 FYNNEI. V lost 8 bases and J 0 bases, leaving 13 bases between the germline ends. The CDR3 reads CASRGSASNYGYTF. The CDR3 DNA is TGTGCCAGCCGAGGTAGCGCTTCTAACTATGGCTACACCTTC.

The CDR3 nucleotides read TGTGCCAGCAGTCACTACGAGCAGTACTTC. Translation gives CASSHYEQYF. This rearrangement joins TRBV2 to TRBJ2-7, with D uncertain. V was trimmed by 5 bases and J by 3 bases, leaving 2 bases between them. From germline, CDR1 is SNHLY and CDR2 FYNNEI. The CDR3 extends over 10 amino acids.

The chain is built from TRBV9 and TRBJ2-5; possibly TRBD2 for D (6 bases). The CDR3 runs 15 residues. Germline lookup yields CDR1 SGDLS and CDR2 YYNGEE. The V end lost 4 bases, the J end lost 2 bases, and 15 bases lay between the germline ends. The CDR3, as DNA: TGTGCCAGCAGCCCCGGGGGAGGCAGTCAAGAGACCCAGTACTTC. Translation: CASSPGGGSQETQYF.

V is TRBV10-3 and J is TRBJ2-5; maybe TRBD1 (6 bases). CDR3 length: 13 amino acids. Trimming shortened V by 6 bases and J by 3 bases, and 11 bases separated the two germline ends. Germline lookup yields CDR1 ENHRY and CDR2 SYGVKD. CDR3 protein: CAIRGQREETQYF. Here the CDR3 DNA reads TGTGCCATCAGGGGACAAAGAGAAGAGACCCAGTACTTC.

The chain is built from TRBV6-1 and TRBJ2-3; weak D call: TRBD1 (5 bases). Trimming removed 7 bases from V and 2 bases from J, with 13 bases in between. The germline CDR1 and CDR2 sequences are MNHNS and SASEGT. This CDR3 is built from 14 residues. CDR3 sequence reads: CASTLQDNTDTQYF. The CDR3 DNA reads as TGTGCCAGCACCCTACAGGACAACACAGATACGCAGTATTTT.

This rearrangement joins TRBV19 to TRBJ1-5; D perhaps matches TRBD1 (5 bases). The germline CDR1 and CDR2 sequences are LNHDA and SQIVND (reference sequence). The V end was cut by 6 bases, the J end by 5 bases, with 17 bases between. This CDR3 has 15 amino acids. The CDR3 here is CASSQAGGVHQPQHF. The CDR3 DNA is TGTGCCAGTAGCCAGGCCGGAGGGGTCCATCAGCCCCAGCATTTT.

The rearrangement links TRBV28 to TRBJ1-1, with D perhaps matching TRBD1 (5 bases). Trimming cost V 7 bases and J 0 bases, with 18 bases left between them. Germline V gene sequence: CDR1 MDHEN, CDR2 SYDVKM. CDR3 length equals 16 residues. CDR3 sequence reads: CASTTIGRGVNTEAFF. Written as DNA, the CDR3 is TGTGCCAGCACTACTATAGGGAGGGGCGTGAACACTGAAGCTTTCTTT.

This clone was seen just once. The rearrangement joins TRBV6-5 to TRBJ2-2, with TRBD1 as a possible D gene (5 bases). Germline V gives CDR1 MNHEY, CDR2 SVGAGI. The CDR3 length is 14 residues. Trimming removed 7 bases from V and 5 bases from J, with 14 bases in between. The CDR3 protein is CASTSIGVTGELFF. As DNA, the CDR3 is TGTGCCAGCACATCGATAGGGGTTACCGGGGAGCTGTTTTTT.

J is TRBJ1-2 and V is TRBV11-2; D is perhaps TRBD1 (5 bases). V was cut by 3 bases and J by 5 bases, with 10 bases left in between. Germline lookup yields CDR1 SGHAT and CDR2 FQNNGV. The CDR3 is 13 residues long. The CDR3 DNA follows: TGTGCCAGCAGCTTGGGGCCAGAGTATGGCTACACCTTC. This codes for CASSLGPEYGYTF.

V gene TRBV9 combines with J gene TRBJ2-7; 8 bases map to TRBD1. This CDR3 has 15 residues. Germline CDR1 and CDR2: SGDLS and YYNGEE. The ends lost 4 bases at V and 2 bases at J; junction bases unmatched: 8. For the CDR3, the DNA is TGTGCCAGCAGCAGGGCCGGGACAGGACCCTACGAGCAGTACTTC. Translation: CASSRAGTGPYEQYF.

The chain links TRBV7-6 to TRBJ2-7, with unresolved D. Germline CDR1 SGHVS, CDR2 FNYEAQ. Trimming pared 1 base from V and 0 bases from J, leaving 4 bases between. This CDR3 has 13 amino acids. The CDR3 nucleotides read TGTGCCAGCAGCTTAGGGGTCTCCTACGAGCAGTACTTC. It encodes CASSLGVSYEQYF.

The chain combines TRBV6-5 with TRBJ1-2; D gene ambiguous. The V gene's germline CDR1 is MNHEY and CDR2 SVGAGI. The CDR3 has 14 amino acids. V lost 4 bases and J 8 bases, leaving 17 bases between the germline ends. CDR3 in DNA: TGTGCCAGCAGTTCCCCAGGAGCCTTTGCCGGCTACACCTTC. Protein sequence: CASSSPGAFAGYTF.

The chain carries TRBV18 and TRBJ2-4; D is tentatively TRBD1 or TRBD2 (6 bases each). Germline CDR1 reads KGHSH; CDR2 reads LQKENI. Trimming took off 0 bases at V and 3 bases at J, with 12 bases between the two ends. CDR3 size: 16 residues. CDR3 nucleotide sequence: TGTGCCAGCTCACCACCGAGCGGAGGGGGCAAAAACATTCAGTACTTC. Translation gives CASSPPSGGGKNIQYF.

The rearrangement joins TRBV28 to TRBJ1-1; the D is unclear. The CDR3 loop spans 11 amino acids. V gave up 2 bases and J gave up 4 bases, with 2 bases separating them. The V gene's germline CDR1 is MDHEN and CDR2 SYDVKM. CDR3 amino acids: CASSLITEAFF. CDR3 DNA: TGTGCCAGCAGTTTAATCACTGAAGCTTTCTTT.

V is TRBV7-2 and J is TRBJ1-1; 9 nucleotides match TRBD1. V lost 4 bases and J lost 4; bases outside the gene matches: 7. CDR1 is SGHTA, CDR2 FQGNSA, per germline. This CDR3 is 15 amino acids long. CDR3 bases: TGTGCCAGCAGCTCCCAAGGACAGGGGATCACTGAAGCTTTCTTT. Translated, it gives CASSSQGQGITEAFF.